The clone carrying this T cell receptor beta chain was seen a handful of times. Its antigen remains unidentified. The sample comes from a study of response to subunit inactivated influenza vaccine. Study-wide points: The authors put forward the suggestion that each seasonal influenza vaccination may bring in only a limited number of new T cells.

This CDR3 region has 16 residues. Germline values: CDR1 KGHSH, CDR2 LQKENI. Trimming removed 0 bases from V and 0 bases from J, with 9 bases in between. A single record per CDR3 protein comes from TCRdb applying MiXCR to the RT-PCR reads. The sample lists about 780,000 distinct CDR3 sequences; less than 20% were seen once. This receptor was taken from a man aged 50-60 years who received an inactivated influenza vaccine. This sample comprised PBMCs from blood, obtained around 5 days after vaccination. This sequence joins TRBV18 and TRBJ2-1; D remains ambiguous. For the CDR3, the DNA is TGTGCCAGCTCACCACCGAGTTCCCTCTCCTACAATGAGCAGTTCTTC. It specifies CASSPPSSLSYNEQFF.